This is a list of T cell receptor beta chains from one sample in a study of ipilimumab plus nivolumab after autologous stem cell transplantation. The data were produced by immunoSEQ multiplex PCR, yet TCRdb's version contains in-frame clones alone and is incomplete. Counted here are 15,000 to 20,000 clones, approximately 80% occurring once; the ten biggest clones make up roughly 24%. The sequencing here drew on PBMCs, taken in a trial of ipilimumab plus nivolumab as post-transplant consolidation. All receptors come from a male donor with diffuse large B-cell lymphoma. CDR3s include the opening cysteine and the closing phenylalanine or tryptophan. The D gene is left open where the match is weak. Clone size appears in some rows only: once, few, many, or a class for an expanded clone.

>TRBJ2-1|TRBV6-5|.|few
TGTGCCAGCAGTTACTCTGGGATAGACTACAATGAGCAGTTCTTC
CASSYSGIDYNEQFF
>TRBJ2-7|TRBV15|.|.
TGTGCCACCAGTAGCCCCGGGATTAACAACTACGAGCAGTACTTC
CATSSPGINNYEQYF
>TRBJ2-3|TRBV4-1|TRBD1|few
TGCGCCAGCAGCCAGGGGCAGGGGGAGATAGATACGCAGTATTTT
CASSQGQGEIDTQYF
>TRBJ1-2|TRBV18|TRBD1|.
TGTGCCAGCTCCCCGGGACAGGCTAACTATGGCTACACCTTC
CASSPGQANYGYTF
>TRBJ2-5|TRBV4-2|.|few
TGTGCCAGCAGCCAAGATCTGGGGGGCGCGGGCAAGACCCAGTACTTC
CASSQDLGGAGKTQYF
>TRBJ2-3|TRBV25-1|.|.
TGTGCCAGCAGTGACCCGCGGGGTAGCACAGATACGCAGTATTTT
CASSDPRGSTDTQYF
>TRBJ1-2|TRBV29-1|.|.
TGCAGCGTTGGCGCGATGACCTTC
CSVGAMTF
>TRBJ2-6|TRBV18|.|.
TGTGCCAGCTCCTCGAGCTCTGGGGCCAACGTCCTGACTTTC
CASSSSSGANVLTF
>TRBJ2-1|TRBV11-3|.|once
TGTGCCAGCAGCTTAGTACCCCAGCTACTTGAGCAGTTCTTC
CASSLVPQLLEQFF
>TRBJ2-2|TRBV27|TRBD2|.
TGTGCCAGCAGCGACGATCGAGCGGGGGGCCCGAACACCGGGGAGCTGTTTTTT
CASSDDRAGGPNTGELFF
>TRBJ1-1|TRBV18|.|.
TGTGCCAGCTCACCACAGGGTAAGAACACTGAAGCTTTCTTT
CASSPQGKNTEAFF
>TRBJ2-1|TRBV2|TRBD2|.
TGTGCCAGCAGAGCTAGCGGGACCTACAATGAGCAGTTCTTC
CASRASGTYNEQFF
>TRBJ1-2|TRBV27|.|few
TGTGCCAGCAGCTCCCGGAGGATTAGGGATGGCTACACCTTC
CASSSRRIRDGYTF
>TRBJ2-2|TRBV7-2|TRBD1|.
TGTGCCAGCAGCTCCGCCGGGACAGGGAACACCGGGGAGCTGTTTTTT
CASSSAGTGNTGELFF
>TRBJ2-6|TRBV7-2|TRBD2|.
TGTGCCAGCAGCCCCCGGCCTCGGGAGGAAACTGGGGCCAACGTCCTGACTTTC
CASSPRPREETGANVLTF
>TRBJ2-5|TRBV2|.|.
TGTGCCAGCAGTGCCAGGTTGGCCCAGTACTTC
CASSARLAQYF
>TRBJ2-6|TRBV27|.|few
TGTGCCAGCAGTTACTCTGGGGCCAACGTCCTGACTTTC
CASSYSGANVLTF
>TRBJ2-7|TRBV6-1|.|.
TGTGCCAGCACCCCCGGGCCGGGACCCTCGGGGGAGCAGTACTTC
CASTPGPGPSGEQYF
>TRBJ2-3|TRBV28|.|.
TGTGCCAGCAGTTTATCTCTTTTTTTCGTCGACAGCACAGATACGCAGTATTTT
CASSLSLFFVDSTDTQYF
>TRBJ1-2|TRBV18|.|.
TGTGCCAGCTCACCACGGGACCTCGATGGCTACACCTTC
CASSPRDLDGYTF
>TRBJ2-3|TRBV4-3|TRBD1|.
TGCGCCAGCAGCCAAGATGACAGGGGTACAGATACGCAGTATTTT
CASSQDDRGTDTQYF
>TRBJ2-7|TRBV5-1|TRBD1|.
TGCGCCAGCAGCTTGGGACAGGGGGCCGAGCAGTACTTC
CASSLGQGAEQYF
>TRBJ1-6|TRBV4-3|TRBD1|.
TGCGCCAGCAGCCCCGCTAAGACAGGGGGTTTTTCACCCCTCCACTTT
CASSPAKTGGFSPLHF
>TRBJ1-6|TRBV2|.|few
TGTGCCAGCAGTGAGTCGCCTGTACCGAATTCACCCCTCCACTTT
CASSESPVPNSPLHF
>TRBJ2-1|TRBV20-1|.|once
TGCAGTGCCCTTATGTACAATGAGCAGTTCTTC
CSALMYNEQFF
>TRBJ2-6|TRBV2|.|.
TGTGCCAGCAGTGTTTATAACTCTGGGGCCAACGTCCTGACTTTC
CASSVYNSGANVLTF